This T cell receptor (beta chain) appears in the sequencing data of a study of blood T cell repertoires in COVID-19. CDR1 is MRHNA and CDR2 is SNTAGT in the germline V gene. The CDR3 contains 14 residues. J gave up 10 bases and V 8 bases, and 7 bases lay outside the gene matches. Only in-frame clones appear in the TCRdb table, and some are missing; sequencing was by immunoSEQ multiplex PCR. The table lists 210,000 or so clones, around nine tenths of them singletons. This sequence was found in a man in his late teens or twenties with active or convalescent COVID-19. The chain uses TRBV6-4 and TRBJ2-3; 15 nucleotides line up with TRBD2. The sequencing input was peripheral blood. The CDR3 loop reads CASSGLAGGLAQYF. CDR3 in DNA: TGTGCCAGCTCCGGACTAGCGGGAGGGCTGGCGCAGTATTTT.